This TCR beta chain was retrieved from a study of T-cell memory formation after mild COVID-19 (dated by TCRdb to 2020 to 2023). Regarding the complete study: TCR sequence clusters from the two donors were found to be largely donor specific. Longitudinal TCRalpha and TCRbeta repertoire sequencing tracked T-cell clones expanding and contracting after mild COVID-19 in a couple of donors. The cohort comprised two young, previously healthy adult volunteers, one female and one male.

Ficoll-Paque density gradient centrifugation was used to isolate PBMCs. Trimming removed 0 bases from V and 5 bases from J; the gene matches leave 7 bases unexplained. CDR1 SGHRS and CDR2 YFSETQ are derived from the germline V gene. Counted from cysteine to phenylalanine, this CDR3 has 16 amino acids. Solely the CDR3 DNA is kept, with 48 bases framed from the first base. TCRdb records Illumina NovaSeq 6000 as the sequencer. TCRalpha and TCRbeta cDNA libraries were built by 5'RACE with constant-segment primers, adding sample barcodes and unique molecular identifiers. Trizol reagent was used to extract RNA from every sample. Libraries were amplified in two PCR steps, with a second sample barcode and Illumina TruSeq adapters added in the second step. Sequencing of the libraries was done on an Illumina NovaSeq, producing 2 x 150 bp paired-end reads. In the authors' own workflow: Reads were demultiplexed and collapsed into UMI-guided consensus sequences with migec v1.2.7. With mixcr v2.1.11, UMI consensuses were aligned to TRA and TRB V and J templates and assembled into clonotypes. Clonotypes were classified as expanded or contracted when called significant by both edgeR and NoisET, with noise models trained on biological replicates. For edgeR calls, a false discovery rate-adjusted p below 0.01 and a log2 fold-change threshold of 1 were applied. PCA with hierarchical clustering of max-normalized trajectories of the 1000 most abundant clonotypes was used as exploratory dynamics analysis. Separately sequenced CD4+ and CD8+ repertoires were used to assign the CD4 or CD8 phenotype of responding clones. Clones were called with MiXCR by TCRdb after fastp trimmed the public reads at Q25, and only in-frame beta chains were retained. Rows merge per CDR3 protein into single entries with the most common DNA and genes. TCRdb, rather than the study authors, made the V and J calls. The sample yields about 470,000 distinct CDR3 sequences; 20% to 30% were counted once. Together, the top ten hold around 13% of the sample.

This clonotype was detected only a few times. Its antigen has not been determined. Base qualities are not provided; no much larger clone lies one nucleotide away. The research as a whole found: Some responding clones were detected in pre-infection memory, suggesting pre-existing cross-reactive memory T cells joined the SARS-CoV-2 response. Only two mild cases were covered by the study, and larger cohorts that include severe cases with pre-infection samples were considered necessary. Balanced CD4/CD8 phenotypes were observed for clones contracting from day 15 to 85, whereas a bias towards CD4+ was observed for a second wave of clones expanding from day 15 to 37. Contracting CD4+ clones were located mainly in the CM and EM memory subsets, whereas CD8+ clones were found to be enriched in EMRA. SARS-CoV-2 specificity was not confirmed for the second-wave clones peaking on day 37.

This chain is built from TRBV5-1 and TRBJ2-4, with 8 central nucleotides matching TRBD2. This sequence was found in an adult woman who had mild COVID-19 (a few samples of this study predate the infection). The sample titles of this study are shuffled in the database, so cell type and time point are left out; the donor was told from shared clones. The sample consisted of PBMCs or a T cell subset sorted from them (not recorded which). The DNA sequence is given as TGCGCCAGCAGCTTGGAGACTAGCGCGGGTCAAAACATTCAGTACTTC. Translated, it reads CASSLETSAGQNIQYF.